This is a list of T cell receptor beta chains from one sample in a study of cytomegalovirus exposure and HLA in healthy donors. The protocol was immunoSEQ multiplex PCR, while the TCRdb copy is restricted to in-frame clones and leaves out a portion. The repertoire holds around 150,000 clones, with roughly 70% as singletons. Input material: PBMCs. The source is a woman between 45 and 65 years old in good health and CMV-seropositive. Each CDR3 is given with its conserved first and last residue. The D gene is left open where the match is weak. Size is stated for part of the rows, as once, few or many counts, or as a class when the clone is expanded.

j_call: TRBJ1-6; clone_size: few; cdr3_length: 13; d_call: -; v_call: TRBV6-5; cdr3_aa: CASSPGLNSPLHF; cdr3_nt: TGTGCCAGCAGTCCGGGTCTTAATTCACCCCTCCACTTT
j_call: TRBJ2-7; clone_size: -; cdr3_length: 13; d_call: -; v_call: TRBV30; cdr3_aa: CAWNQGNPYEQYF; cdr3_nt: TGTGCCTGGAATCAGGGTAACCCCTACGAGCAGTACTTC
j_call: TRBJ1-2; clone_size: -; cdr3_length: 13; d_call: -; v_call: TRBV6-5; cdr3_aa: CASRDSIGYGYTF; cdr3_nt: TGTGCCAGCAGAGACTCCATCGGCTATGGCTACACCTTC
j_call: TRBJ2-1; clone_size: -; cdr3_length: 14; d_call: -; v_call: TRBV7-2; cdr3_aa: CASSLMAGGGAQFF; cdr3_nt: TGTGCCAGCAGCTTAATGGCTGGGGGGGGCGCGCAGTTCTTC
j_call: TRBJ1-5; clone_size: -; cdr3_length: 14; d_call: -; v_call: TRBV2; cdr3_aa: CASRDTQTGQPQHF; cdr3_nt: TGTGCCAGCAGAGACACGCAAACGGGGCAGCCCCAGCATTTT
j_call: TRBJ2-1; clone_size: -; cdr3_length: 15; d_call: TRBD1; v_call: TRBV5-1; cdr3_aa: CASSPDRGSYNEQFF; cdr3_nt: TGCGCCAGCAGCCCGGACAGGGGAAGCTACAATGAGCAGTTCTTC
j_call: TRBJ1-2; clone_size: -; cdr3_length: 14; d_call: -; v_call: TRBV6-6; cdr3_aa: CASSYPTQGYGYTF; cdr3_nt: TGTGCCAGCAGTTACCCCACCCAGGGTTATGGCTACACCTTC
j_call: TRBJ1-6; clone_size: -; cdr3_length: 16; d_call: -; v_call: TRBV5-1; cdr3_aa: CASSLAQGSDNSPLHF; cdr3_nt: TGCGCCAGCAGCTTGGCCCAGGGTTCGGATAATTCACCCCTCCACTTT
j_call: TRBJ1-1; clone_size: few; cdr3_length: 16; d_call: -; v_call: TRBV18; cdr3_aa: CASSPSTGFSRTEAFF; cdr3_nt: TGTGCCAGCTCACCAAGTACAGGGTTTAGTCGGACTGAAGCTTTCTTT
j_call: TRBJ1-1; clone_size: few; cdr3_length: 13; d_call: -; v_call: TRBV6-6; cdr3_aa: CASSPTVITEAFF; cdr3_nt: TGTGCCAGCAGCCCGACAGTGATCACTGAAGCTTTCTTT
j_call: TRBJ2-3; clone_size: few; cdr3_length: 18; d_call: TRBD2; v_call: TRBV11-2; cdr3_aa: CASSLRRTGGGLTDTQYF; cdr3_nt: TGTGCCAGCAGTCTACGCCGGACGGGGGGGGGCCTCACAGATACGCAGTATTTT
j_call: TRBJ1-2; clone_size: -; cdr3_length: 15; d_call: -; v_call: TRBV6-5; cdr3_aa: CASSYTGKTSYGYTF; cdr3_nt: TGTGCCAGCAGTTACACAGGGAAGACGAGCTATGGCTACACCTTC
j_call: TRBJ2-3; clone_size: -; cdr3_length: 14; d_call: -; v_call: TRBV6-4; cdr3_aa: CASSDGTSTDTQYF; cdr3_nt: TGTGCCAGCAGTGACGGGACTAGCACAGATACGCAGTATTTT
j_call: TRBJ1-1; clone_size: -; cdr3_length: 12; d_call: -; v_call: TRBV7-6; cdr3_aa: CASSLGGSEAFF; cdr3_nt: TGTGCCAGCAGCTTAGGAGGGTCTGAAGCTTTCTTT
j_call: TRBJ2-7; clone_size: few; cdr3_length: 14; d_call: -; v_call: TRBV5-3; cdr3_aa: CAHLGRGLSYEQYF; cdr3_nt: TGTGCCCATTTAGGCAGGGGCCTCTCCTACGAGCAGTACTTC
j_call: TRBJ2-7; clone_size: -; cdr3_length: 13; d_call: -; v_call: TRBV7-3; cdr3_aa: CASSLGPGDEQYF; cdr3_nt: TGTGCCAGCAGCTTAGGTCCGGGGGACGAGCAGTACTTC
j_call: TRBJ2-3; clone_size: once; cdr3_length: 15; d_call: TRBD2; v_call: TRBV6-4; cdr3_aa: CASSDSGGVADTQYF; cdr3_nt: TGTGCCAGCAGTGACAGCGGGGGGGTCGCAGATACGCAGTATTTT
j_call: TRBJ2-3; clone_size: -; cdr3_length: 16; d_call: TRBD2; v_call: TRBV7-3; cdr3_aa: CASSLSPSGGADTQYF; cdr3_nt: TGTGCCAGCAGCTTATCTCCTAGCGGGGGCGCAGATACGCAGTATTTT
j_call: TRBJ2-7; clone_size: -; cdr3_length: 11; d_call: -; v_call: TRBV19; cdr3_aa: CASSGGAEQYF; cdr3_nt: TGTGCCAGTAGTGGAGGGGCCGAGCAGTACTTC
j_call: TRBJ1-6; clone_size: -; cdr3_length: 15; d_call: -; v_call: TRBV6-5; cdr3_aa: CASGQLSSYNSPLHF; cdr3_nt: TGTGCCAGCGGACAGTTAAGCTCCTATAATTCACCCCTCCACTTT
j_call: TRBJ2-1; clone_size: -; cdr3_length: 14; d_call: TRBD1; v_call: TRBV5-1; cdr3_aa: CASSGQGLNNEQFF; cdr3_nt: TGCGCCAGCAGCGGACAGGGCCTTAACAATGAGCAGTTCTTC
j_call: TRBJ2-3; clone_size: once; cdr3_length: 13; d_call: TRBD2; v_call: TRBV2; cdr3_aa: CASTGGNTDTQYF; cdr3_nt: TGTGCCAGCACGGGGGGGAACACAGATACGCAGTATTTT
j_call: TRBJ2-3; clone_size: once; cdr3_length: 16; d_call: TRBD2; v_call: TRBV5-4; cdr3_aa: CASSLVGGGDSDTQYF; cdr3_nt: TGTGCCAGCAGCTTGGTTGGCGGGGGGGACTCAGATACGCAGTATTTT
j_call: TRBJ2-7; clone_size: -; cdr3_length: 12; d_call: TRBD2; v_call: TRBV2; cdr3_aa: CASSEESGVEYF; cdr3_nt: TGTGCCAGCAGTGAAGAGAGCGGGGTGGAGTACTTC
j_call: TRBJ1-1; clone_size: -; cdr3_length: 17; d_call: -; v_call: TRBV15; cdr3_aa: CATSRDASGYLNTEAFF; cdr3_nt: TGTGCCACCAGCAGAGATGCGTCGGGATACTTGAACACTGAAGCTTTCTTT
j_call: TRBJ1-1; clone_size: -; cdr3_length: 17; d_call: -; v_call: TRBV7-3; cdr3_aa: CASSLTPGASGRTEAFF; cdr3_nt: TGTGCCAGCAGCTTAACGCCTGGGGCCTCCGGTAGGACTGAAGCTTTCTTT
j_call: TRBJ2-1; clone_size: -; cdr3_length: 15; d_call: TRBD2; v_call: TRBV5-6; cdr3_aa: CASSLGPAGGREQFF; cdr3_nt: TGTGCCAGCAGCTTGGGTCCAGCGGGGGGGCGGGAGCAGTTCTTC
j_call: TRBJ1-6; clone_size: -; cdr3_length: 12; d_call: -; v_call: TRBV10-2; cdr3_aa: CASSFPDSPLHF; cdr3_nt: TGCGCCAGCAGTTTCCCGGATTCACCCCTCCACTTT
j_call: TRBJ2-7; clone_size: -; cdr3_length: 15; d_call: TRBD1; v_call: TRBV27; cdr3_aa: CASSFQGAIGDEQYF; cdr3_nt: TGTGCCAGCAGTTTTCAGGGGGCGATTGGCGACGAGCAGTACTTC
j_call: TRBJ2-5; clone_size: -; cdr3_length: 15; d_call: -; v_call: TRBV2; cdr3_aa: CASSERSRVRETQYF; cdr3_nt: TGTGCCAGCAGTGAAAGGTCCAGGGTGAGAGAGACCCAGTACTTC
j_call: TRBJ2-2; clone_size: -; cdr3_length: 13; d_call: -; v_call: TRBV2; cdr3_aa: CASSEYGTGELFF; cdr3_nt: TGTGCCAGCAGTGAATACGGCACCGGGGAGCTGTTTTTT
j_call: TRBJ1-6; clone_size: -; cdr3_length: 16; d_call: -; v_call: TRBV9; cdr3_aa: CASSVYSQGPNSPLHF; cdr3_nt: TGTGCCAGCAGCGTATATTCGCAGGGCCCTAATTCACCCCTCCACTTT
j_call: TRBJ1-2; clone_size: once; cdr3_length: 14; d_call: -; v_call: TRBV6-5; cdr3_aa: CASSYSRTNYGYTF; cdr3_nt: TGTGCCAGCAGTTACTCGCGGACTAACTATGGCTACACCTTC
j_call: TRBJ1-6; clone_size: -; cdr3_length: 14; d_call: TRBD1; v_call: TRBV11-2; cdr3_aa: CASSLFDRATPLHF; cdr3_nt: TGTGCCAGCAGCCTCTTCGACAGGGCAACTCCCCTCCACTTT
j_call: TRBJ1-2; clone_size: -; cdr3_length: 12; d_call: -; v_call: TRBV6-5; cdr3_aa: CAISQAGVGYTF; cdr3_nt: TGTGCCATCTCACAGGCGGGGGTCGGCTACACCTTC
j_call: TRBJ2-3; clone_size: -; cdr3_length: 16; d_call: -; v_call: TRBV2; cdr3_aa: CASSERQEGVADTQYF; cdr3_nt: TGTGCCAGCAGTGAACGGCAGGAGGGAGTGGCAGATACGCAGTATTTT
j_call: TRBJ1-2; clone_size: -; cdr3_length: 14; d_call: TRBD1; v_call: TRBV6-5; cdr3_aa: CASSSMTGIRGYTF; cdr3_nt: TGTGCCAGCAGTTCCATGACAGGGATCCGTGGCTACACCTTC
j_call: TRBJ2-5; clone_size: -; cdr3_length: 14; d_call: -; v_call: TRBV5-1; cdr3_aa: CASSLAYGQETQYF; cdr3_nt: TGCGCCAGCAGCTTGGCCTACGGCCAAGAGACCCAGTACTTC
j_call: TRBJ2-2; clone_size: -; cdr3_length: 16; d_call: -; v_call: TRBV18; cdr3_aa: CASSPQTGGDTGELFF; cdr3_nt: TGTGCCAGCTCACCACAAACAGGTGGCGACACCGGGGAGCTGTTTTTT
j_call: TRBJ2-1; clone_size: -; cdr3_length: 15; d_call: TRBD2; v_call: TRBV5-1; cdr3_aa: CASRGLAGGGGEQFF; cdr3_nt: TGCGCCAGCAGAGGACTAGCGGGGGGCGGGGGTGAGCAGTTCTTC
j_call: TRBJ1-1; clone_size: -; cdr3_length: 14; d_call: -; v_call: TRBV27; cdr3_aa: CASSLYGGDTEAFF; cdr3_nt: TGTGCCAGCAGTTTATATGGGGGGGACACTGAAGCTTTCTTT
j_call: TRBJ1-2; clone_size: once; cdr3_length: 13; d_call: -; v_call: TRBV5-4; cdr3_aa: CASSLESLYGYTF; cdr3_nt: TGTGCCAGCAGCTTGGAGTCACTCTATGGCTACACCTTC
j_call: TRBJ1-3; clone_size: -; cdr3_length: 15; d_call: TRBD1; v_call: TRBV5-1; cdr3_aa: CASSLETGGGNTIYF; cdr3_nt: TGCGCCAGCAGCTTGGAAACAGGGGGAGGAAACACCATATATTTT
j_call: TRBJ1-6; clone_size: few; cdr3_length: 14; d_call: TRBD1; v_call: TRBV7-8; cdr3_aa: CASRDRGEDSPLHF; cdr3_nt: TGTGCCAGCAGGGACAGGGGAGAGGATTCACCCCTCCACTTT
j_call: TRBJ1-3; clone_size: -; cdr3_length: 11; d_call: -; v_call: TRBV6-6; cdr3_aa: CASSYQNTIYF; cdr3_nt: TGTGCCAGCAGTTACCAGAACACCATATATTTT
j_call: TRBJ2-1; clone_size: once; cdr3_length: 16; d_call: -; v_call: TRBV5-1; cdr3_aa: CASSWALASTYNEQFF; cdr3_nt: TGCGCCAGCAGCTGGGCCTTGGCGAGTACCTACAATGAGCAGTTCTTC
j_call: TRBJ2-7; clone_size: -; cdr3_length: 14; d_call: TRBD2; v_call: TRBV5-4; cdr3_aa: CASSLDAGGYEQYF; cdr3_nt: TGTGCCAGCAGCTTGGACGCGGGGGGGTACGAGCAGTACTTC
j_call: TRBJ1-4; clone_size: -; cdr3_length: 14; d_call: -; v_call: TRBV5-1; cdr3_aa: CASSLEISDEKLFF; cdr3_nt: TGCGCCAGCAGCTTGGAAATTAGCGACGAAAAACTGTTTTTT
j_call: TRBJ1-2; clone_size: -; cdr3_length: 12; d_call: TRBD1; v_call: TRBV5-1; cdr3_aa: CASSLDRGGYTF; cdr3_nt: TGCGCCAGCAGCTTAGACAGGGGGGGCTACACCTTC
j_call: TRBJ1-4; clone_size: -; cdr3_length: 14; d_call: TRBD1; v_call: TRBV6-5; cdr3_aa: CASNPGTGVEKLFF; cdr3_nt: TGTGCCAGCAATCCCGGGACAGGGGTGGAAAAACTGTTTTTT
j_call: TRBJ1-1; clone_size: -; cdr3_length: 14; d_call: TRBD1; v_call: TRBV2; cdr3_aa: CASSEQGVYSEAFF; cdr3_nt: TGTGCCAGCAGTGAGCAGGGGGTCTACAGTGAAGCTTTCTTT
j_call: TRBJ2-1; clone_size: -; cdr3_length: 15; d_call: -; v_call: TRBV2; cdr3_aa: CASRRDLRPYNEQFF; cdr3_nt: TGTGCCAGCAGGCGGGACCTCCGACCCTACAATGAGCAGTTCTTC
j_call: TRBJ1-6; clone_size: -; cdr3_length: 16; d_call: TRBD1; v_call: TRBV27; cdr3_aa: CASSLLVTGNNSPLHF; cdr3_nt: TGTGCCAGCAGTTTACTGGTGACAGGGAATAATTCACCCCTCCACTTT